The rows below give T cell receptor beta chains drawn from one sample of a study of cytomegalovirus exposure and HLA in healthy donors. Generated by immunoSEQ multiplex PCR, the TCRdb table keeps only in-frame clones and is missing some. The data hold over 150,000 clones, with around 79% observed a single time. Source material: PBMCs. The origin of the receptors is a man aged 40-50 years in good health and CMV-seronegative. The CDR3 runs from the conserved cysteine through the conserved F or W. A D gene is named only where the DNA matches it firmly. Size is stated for part of the rows, as once, few or many counts, or as a class when the clone is expanded.

len	d_gene	v_gene	j_gene	abundance	CDR3nt	CDR3aa
15	TRBD2	TRBV4-1	TRBJ2-7	-	TGCGCCAGCAGCCAGTTACCTAGCGGGCTATACGAGCAGTACTTC	CASSQLPSGLYEQYF
12	-	TRBV7-9	TRBJ2-3	-	TGTGCCAGCAGCTTATCAGGGGATACGCAGTATTTT	CASSLSGDTQYF
13	-	TRBV5-1	TRBJ2-1	once	TGCGCCAGCAGCTTGGCGTCCCAGGGTGAGCAGTTCTTC	CASSLASQGEQFF
16	TRBD2	TRBV5-4	TRBJ2-1	once	TGTGCCAGCAGCTTTCGTTCGGGAGGGGGTGTGAATGAGCAGTTCTTC	CASSFRSGGGVNEQFF
13	-	TRBV2	TRBJ2-1	-	TGTGCCAGCAGCGACCGACTAGTAAATGAGCAGTTCTTC	CASSDRLVNEQFF
17	TRBD1	TRBV4-2	TRBJ1-5	-	TGTGCCAGCAGCCAAGAAGGGGCAGGACAGGGTTATCAGCCCCAGCATTTT	CASSQEGAGQGYQPQHF
14	-	TRBV5-1	TRBJ2-5	once	TGCGCCAGCAGCTTCTTGGGCTCGCAAGAGACCCAGTACTTC	CASSFLGSQETQYF
14	-	TRBV27	TRBJ2-7	-	TGTGCCAGCAGTCAAGGACTGCTGGTTAGAGAGCAGTACTTC	CASSQGLLVREQYF
14	-	TRBV7-9	TRBJ1-5	-	TGTTCCAGCAGCTTTGGGGGGGTAGGTCAGCCCCAGCATTTT	CSSSFGGVGQPQHF
14	TRBD2	TRBV5-1	TRBJ2-4	-	TGCGCCAGCAGGACTAGCGGGACGGGAAACATTCAGTACTTC	CASRTSGTGNIQYF
15	-	TRBV4-3	TRBJ2-5	-	TGCGCCAGCAGCCAAGAGGAGCGGAGCTGGGAGACCCAGTACTTC	CASSQEERSWETQYF
13	TRBD2	TRBV5-6	TRBJ2-7	-	TGTGCCAGCAGTTCTAGCGGGAGAATCGAGCAGTACTTC	CASSSSGRIEQYF
11	TRBD2	TRBV29-1	TRBJ2-1	-	TGCAGCGTTTTGACTAGCGGGAGGTCGCTCTTC	CSVLTSGRSLF
14	-	TRBV7-6	TRBJ2-1	-	TGTGCCAGCAGCTTAGTCGGCTCCTACAATGAGCAGTTCTTC	CASSLVGSYNEQFF
16	TRBD2	TRBV12-5	TRBJ2-5	-	TGTGCTAGTGGTTTGGTACTAGCGGGAATCCAAGAGACCCAGTACTTC	CASGLVLAGIQETQYF
14	TRBD2	TRBV7-9	TRBJ2-7	once	TGTGCCAGCAGCTCTAGCGGGAGGGGGTACGAGCAGTACTTC	CASSSSGRGYEQYF
14	TRBD2	TRBV6-5	TRBJ2-3	-	TGTGCCAGCAGTTACGGACTAGCGGGAGATACGCAGTATTTT	CASSYGLAGDTQYF
13	TRBD1	TRBV6-1	TRBJ1-5	-	TGTGCCAGCAGCCCGACAGGGAATCAGCCCCAGCATTTT	CASSPTGNQPQHF
14	-	TRBV5-1	TRBJ2-2	-	TGCGCCAGCAGCCCCGGGATCAACACCGGGGAGCTGTTTTTT	CASSPGINTGELFF
11	-	TRBV7-2	TRBJ2-7	few	TGTGCCAGCAGCTCAGCCTACGAGCAGTACTTC	CASSSAYEQYF
14	TRBD2	TRBV28	TRBJ2-5	-	TGTGCCAGCAGTCCCGGGACTAGCGAAGAGACCCAGTACTTC	CASSPGTSEETQYF
17	TRBD2	TRBV7-2	TRBJ2-1	-	TGTGCCAGCAGCTGGGCGGGTCTAGCGGACTCCTACAATGAGCAGTTCTTC	CASSWAGLADSYNEQFF
16	-	TRBV28	TRBJ2-5	few	TGTGCCAGCAGTCCCCTAGGGGGGGTGCCTACAGAGACCCAGTACTTC	CASSPLGGVPTETQYF
17	-	TRBV4-1	TRBJ2-7	-	TGCGCCAGCAGCCAGCAGTCGTTTATCTTCAGCTCCTACGAGCAGTACTTC	CASSQQSFIFSSYEQYF
19	TRBD2	TRBV7-2	TRBJ2-3	-	TGTGCCAGCAGCTTAACCGGGACTAGCGGATATCGTAGCACAGATACGCAGTATTTT	CASSLTGTSGYRSTDTQYF
14	-	TRBV19	TRBJ2-7	-	TGTGCCAGTGGGGGGACGGGGACCTCGGGCGAGCAGTACTTC	CASGGTGTSGEQYF
13	TRBD1	TRBV30	TRBJ1-1	-	TGTGCCTGGACAGGGGGGATGAACACTGAAGCTTTCTTT	CAWTGGMNTEAFF
14	-	TRBV9	TRBJ2-2	-	TGTGCCAGCAGCGCCGTGGGGGGGCCCGGGGAGCTGTTTTTT	CASSAVGGPGELFF
15	-	TRBV7-2	TRBJ1-1	-	TGTGCCAGCAGCTTCGGACAGCGGACGAACACTGAAGCTTTCTTT	CASSFGQRTNTEAFF
15	-	TRBV10-3	TRBJ2-7	-	TGTGCCATCGCCCGGGGGTTAGCGGAGGCCTACGAGCAGTACTTC	CAIARGLAEAYEQYF
16	TRBD2	TRBV5-4	TRBJ2-2	-	TGTGCCAGCAGAGACAAAGCGGGATTGAACACCGGGGAGCTGTTTTTT	CASRDKAGLNTGELFF
15	TRBD1	TRBV28	TRBJ2-5	-	TGTGCCAGCACACGGGGACAGAGTCACCAAGAGACCCAGTACTTC	CASTRGQSHQETQYF
12	TRBD1	TRBV2	TRBJ1-1	-	TGTGCCAGCCACTTAAGGGGGCCTGAAGCTTTCTTT	CASHLRGPEAFF
13	-	TRBV5-4	TRBJ1-1	-	TGTGCCAGCAGCTTGGATCGGCAGGCTGAAGCTTTCTTT	CASSLDRQAEAFF
15	TRBD2	TRBV19	TRBJ2-1	-	TGTGCCAGTAGTATGGGTAGCGGGAGGAACAATGAGCAGTTCTTC	CASSMGSGRNNEQFF
14	TRBD1	TRBV5-1	TRBJ1-5	-	TGCGCCAGCAGCGTGGGACAGGGAGACCAGCCCCAGCATTTT	CASSVGQGDQPQHF
17	TRBD2	TRBV5-1	TRBJ2-7	-	TGCGCCAGCAGCTTGGGGAAGACTAGCGGGAACTCCTACGAGCAGTACTTC	CASSLGKTSGNSYEQYF
12	-	TRBV6-6	TRBJ2-7	-	TGTGCCAGCAGTTACCGTCTCGGCGAGCAGTACTTC	CASSYRLGEQYF
14	TRBD1	TRBV7-2	TRBJ1-2	-	TGTGCCAGCAGCTTGACAGGGAAGGTCTATGGCTACACCTTC	CASSLTGKVYGYTF
14	TRBD1	TRBV6-1	TRBJ1-4	-	TGTGCCAGCAGTGATTTTGCCAGGGGGGAAAAACTGTTTTTT	CASSDFARGEKLFF
14	-	TRBV19	TRBJ1-1	once	TGTGCCAGTAGTGTCGACCGAGGGAGCACTGAAGCTTTCTTT	CASSVDRGSTEAFF
12	TRBD1	TRBV9	TRBJ2-7	-	TGTGCCAGCAGCGGCGGGGACAGGATCCCCTACTTC	CASSGGDRIPYF
15	TRBD2	TRBV15	TRBJ2-1	once	TGTGCCACCAGCAGACCCGGGACTAGTTACAATGAGCAGTTCTTC	CATSRPGTSYNEQFF
14	TRBD1	TRBV30	TRBJ2-7	-	TGTGCCTGGAACCCAAATGGACAGGGCTACGAGCAGTACTTC	CAWNPNGQGYEQYF
13	-	TRBV6-1	TRBJ1-2	-	TGTGCCAGCAGACCAGGTGCGGGGGATGGCTACACCTTC	CASRPGAGDGYTF
14	-	TRBV5-1	TRBJ1-4	once	TGCGCCAGCAGCTTGGATACAACTAATGAAAAACTGTTTTTT	CASSLDTTNEKLFF
16	TRBD1	TRBV7-9	TRBJ2-7	-	TGTGCCAGCAGCCCCCCCCGCGACAGGGCCGCCTACGAGCAGTACTTC	CASSPPRDRAAYEQYF
14	TRBD1	TRBV5-1	TRBJ2-7	-	TGCGCCAGCAGCCCATGGGACAGGGGTTACGAGCAGTACTTC	CASSPWDRGYEQYF
15	-	TRBV29-1	TRBJ2-2	-	TGCAGCGTTGAAGTTTCAGGGGATAACACCGGGGAGCTGTTTTTT	CSVEVSGDNTGELFF
18	TRBD1	TRBV18	TRBJ2-2	-	TGTGCCAGCTCACCCTACCCCGGGACAGGAGTAAACACCGGGGAGCTGTTTTTT	CASSPYPGTGVNTGELFF
19	TRBD2	TRBV5-1	TRBJ2-2	-	TGCGCCAGCAGCTCACCGGGACTAGCGTCTCAGATGAACACCGGGGAGCTGTTTTTT	CASSSPGLASQMNTGELFF
16	TRBD1	TRBV27	TRBJ2-2	-	TGTGCCAGCAGTTTACCCACAGGGGGAATCGCCGGGGAGCTGTTTTTT	CASSLPTGGIAGELFF
17	-	TRBV5-1	TRBJ2-4	-	TGCGCCAGCAACAGTATCCTACAAGGGGAGGCCAAAAACAGTCAGTACTTC	CASNSILQGEAKNSQYF
14	-	TRBV5-6	TRBJ2-4	-	TGTGCCAGCAGGCCACGGGGAGCCAAAAACAGTCAGTACTTC	CASRPRGAKNSQYF
15	TRBD2	TRBV27	TRBJ2-7	-	TGTGCCAGCAGTTCCAGACTAGCGGGACCGAGCGAGCAGTACTTC	CASSSRLAGPSEQYF
16	-	TRBV18	TRBJ2-2	-	TGTGCCAGCTCACCGATCCCAGCGATGAACACCGGGGAGCTGTTTTTT	CASSPIPAMNTGELFF